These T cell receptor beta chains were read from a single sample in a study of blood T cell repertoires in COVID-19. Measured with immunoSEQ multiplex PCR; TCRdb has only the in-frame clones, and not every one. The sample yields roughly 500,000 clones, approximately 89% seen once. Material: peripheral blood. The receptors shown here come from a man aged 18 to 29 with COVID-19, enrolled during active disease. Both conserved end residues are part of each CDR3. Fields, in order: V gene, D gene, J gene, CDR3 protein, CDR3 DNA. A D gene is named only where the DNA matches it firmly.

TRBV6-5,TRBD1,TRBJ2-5,CASRAGTGEKETQYF,TGTGCCAGCAGAGCCGGGACAGGGGAGAAAGAGACCCAGTACTTC
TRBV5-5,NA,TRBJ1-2,CASSLRDSGYTF,TGTGCCAGCAGCCTGCGGGACTCCGGCTACACCTTC
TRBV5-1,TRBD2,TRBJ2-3,CASSTGLAGGDTQYF,TGCGCCAGCAGCACAGGACTAGCGGGAGGAGATACGCAGTATTTT
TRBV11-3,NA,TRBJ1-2,CASSFPGLDGYTF,TGTGCCAGCAGTTTCCCAGGGTTGGATGGCTACACCTTC
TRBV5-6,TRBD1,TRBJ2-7,CASSLRTGSPYEQYF,TGTGCCAGCAGCTTACGGACAGGGTCCCCCTACGAGCAGTACTTC
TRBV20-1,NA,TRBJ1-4,CSASRSNEKLFF,TGCAGTGCTAGTCGGAGTAATGAAAAACTGTTTTTT
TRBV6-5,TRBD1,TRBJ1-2,CASSYLRQGPNYGYTF,TGTGCCAGCAGTTACCTGAGACAGGGTCCTAACTATGGCTACACCTTC
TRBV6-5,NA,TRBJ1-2,CASSYSGSRGYGYTF,TGTGCCAGCAGTTACTCGGGTTCCAGGGGTTATGGCTACACCTTC
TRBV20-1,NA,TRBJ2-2,CSASPHGGGTGELFF,TGCAGTGCTAGTCCACACGGGGGAGGCACCGGGGAGCTGTTTTTT
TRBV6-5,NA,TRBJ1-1,CASSYWQGGTEAFF,TGTGCCAGCAGTTACTGGCAGGGTGGGACTGAAGCTTTCTTT
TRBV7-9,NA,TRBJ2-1,CASSPKLYNEQFF,TGTGCCAGCAGCCCCAAACTTTACAATGAGCAGTTCTTC